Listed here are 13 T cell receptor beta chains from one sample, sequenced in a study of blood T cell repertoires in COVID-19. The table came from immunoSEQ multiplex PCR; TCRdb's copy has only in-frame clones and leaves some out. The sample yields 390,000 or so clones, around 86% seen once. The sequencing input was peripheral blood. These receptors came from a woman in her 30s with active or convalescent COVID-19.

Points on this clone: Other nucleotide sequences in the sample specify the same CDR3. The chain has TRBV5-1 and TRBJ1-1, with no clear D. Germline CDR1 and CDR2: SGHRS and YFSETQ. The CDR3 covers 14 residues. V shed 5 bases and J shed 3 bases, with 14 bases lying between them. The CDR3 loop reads CASSPPGGYTEAFF. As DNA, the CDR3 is TGCGCCAGCAGTCCTCCGGGTGGGTACACTGAAGCTTTCTTT. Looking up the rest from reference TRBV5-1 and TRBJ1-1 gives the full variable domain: KAGVTQTPRYLIKTRGQQVTLSCSPISGHRSVSWYQQTPGQGLQFLFEYFSETQRNKGNFPGRFSGRQFSNSRSEMNVSTLELGDSALYLCASSPPGGYTEAFFGQGTRLTVV.

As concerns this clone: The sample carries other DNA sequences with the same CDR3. The CDR3 nucleotides read TGTGCCAGCAGCTTCGGTAATCAGCCCCAGCATTTT. Translated: CASSFGNQPQHF. The V gene is TRBV27, the J gene TRBJ1-5; D remains ambiguous. The germline CDR1 and CDR2 sequences are MNHEY and SMNVEV (reference sequence). The V end lost 6 bases, the J end lost 4 bases, and 7 bases lay between the germline ends. The CDR3 totals 12 residues.

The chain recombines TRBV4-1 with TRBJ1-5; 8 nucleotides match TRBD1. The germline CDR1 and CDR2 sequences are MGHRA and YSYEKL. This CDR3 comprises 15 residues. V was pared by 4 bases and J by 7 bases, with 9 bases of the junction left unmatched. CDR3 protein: CASSPPDREEQPQHF. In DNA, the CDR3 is TGCGCCAGCAGCCCACCGGACAGGGAGGAACAGCCCCAGCATTTT.

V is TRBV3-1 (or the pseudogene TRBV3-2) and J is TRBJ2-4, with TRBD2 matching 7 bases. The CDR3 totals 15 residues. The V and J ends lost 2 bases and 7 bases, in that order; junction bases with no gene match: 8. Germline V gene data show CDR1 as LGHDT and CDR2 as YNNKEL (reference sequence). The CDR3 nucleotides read TGTGCCAGCAGCCAAAACGGGGGGAACGTGAACATTCAGTACTTC. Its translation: CASSQNGGNVNIQYF.

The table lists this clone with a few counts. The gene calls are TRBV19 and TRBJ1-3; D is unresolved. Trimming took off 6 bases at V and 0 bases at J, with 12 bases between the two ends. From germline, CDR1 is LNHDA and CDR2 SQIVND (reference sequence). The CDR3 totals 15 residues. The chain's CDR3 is CASSPDGISGNTIYF. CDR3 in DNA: TGTGCCAGTAGCCCAGACGGGATCTCTGGAAACACCATATATTTT.

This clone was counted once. CDR3 protein: CASSTDSTSYGYTF. Here the CDR3 DNA reads TGTGCCAGCAGCACCGACAGCACAAGCTATGGCTACACCTTC. The chain is built from TRBV5-8 and TRBJ1-2; D perhaps matches TRBD1 (5 bases). Trimming took 4 bases from V and 4 from J, leaving 14 bases between them. CDR3 size: 14 residues. CDR1 SGHTS and CDR2 YDEGEE come from the germline V gene.

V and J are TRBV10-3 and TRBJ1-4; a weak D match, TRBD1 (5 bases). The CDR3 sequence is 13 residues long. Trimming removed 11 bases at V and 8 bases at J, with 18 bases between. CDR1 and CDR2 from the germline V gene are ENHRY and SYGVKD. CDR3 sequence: CASVGGVGEKLFF. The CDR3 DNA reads TGTGCCTCCGTCGGGGGGGTCGGGGAAAAACTGTTTTTT.

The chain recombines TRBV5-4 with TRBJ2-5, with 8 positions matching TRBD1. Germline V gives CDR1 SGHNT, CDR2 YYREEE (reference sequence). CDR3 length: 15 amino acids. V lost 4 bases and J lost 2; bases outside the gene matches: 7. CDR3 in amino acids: CASSPPRGQQETQYF. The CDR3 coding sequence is TGTGCCAGCAGCCCGCCCAGGGGGCAGCAAGAGACCCAGTACTTC. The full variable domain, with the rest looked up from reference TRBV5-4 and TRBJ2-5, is ETGVTQSPTHLIKTRGQQVTLRCSSQSGHNTVSWYQQALGQGPQFIFQYYREEENGRGNFPPRFSGLQFPNYSSELNVNALELDDSALYLCASSPPRGQQETQYFGPGTRLLVL.

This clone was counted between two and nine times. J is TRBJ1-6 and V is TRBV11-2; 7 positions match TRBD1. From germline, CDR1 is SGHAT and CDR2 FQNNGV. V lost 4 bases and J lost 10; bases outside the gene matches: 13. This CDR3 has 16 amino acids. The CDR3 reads CASSSPRTGVSSPLHF. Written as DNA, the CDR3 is TGTGCCAGCAGCTCCCCCCGAACAGGGGTCTCGTCACCCCTCCACTTT.

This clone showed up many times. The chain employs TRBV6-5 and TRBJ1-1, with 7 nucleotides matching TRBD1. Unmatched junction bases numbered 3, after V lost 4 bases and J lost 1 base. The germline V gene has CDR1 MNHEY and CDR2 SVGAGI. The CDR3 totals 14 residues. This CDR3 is CASSLGQKNTEAFF. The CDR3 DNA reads TGTGCCAGCAGTTTGGGACAGAAGAACACTGAAGCTTTCTTT.

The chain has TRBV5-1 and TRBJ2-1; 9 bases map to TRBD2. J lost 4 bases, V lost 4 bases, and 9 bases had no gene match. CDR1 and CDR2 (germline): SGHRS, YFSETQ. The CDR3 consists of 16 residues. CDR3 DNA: TGCGCCAGCAGCCCCGAGGCGGGAGGGGGATACAATGAGCAGTTCTTC. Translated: CASSPEAGGGYNEQFF.

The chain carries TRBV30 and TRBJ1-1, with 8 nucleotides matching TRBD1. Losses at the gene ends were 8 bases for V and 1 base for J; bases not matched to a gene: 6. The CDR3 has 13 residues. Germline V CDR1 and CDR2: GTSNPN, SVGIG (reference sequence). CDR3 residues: CALAGQANTEAFF. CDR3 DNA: TGTGCCCTAGCGGGACAGGCGAACACTGAAGCTTTCTTT.

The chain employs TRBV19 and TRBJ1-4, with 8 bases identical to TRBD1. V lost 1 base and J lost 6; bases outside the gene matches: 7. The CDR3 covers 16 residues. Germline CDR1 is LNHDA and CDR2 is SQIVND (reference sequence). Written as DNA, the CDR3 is TGTGCCAGTAGTATAGTTAGGACAGGGTTGTATGAAAAACTGTTTTTT. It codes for CASSIVRTGLYEKLFF. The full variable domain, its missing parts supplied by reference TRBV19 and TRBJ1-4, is DGGITQSPKYLFRKEGQNVTLSCEQNLNHDAMYWYRQDPGQGLRLIYYSQIVNDFQKGDIAEGYSVSREKKESFPLTVTSAQKNPTAFYLCASSIVRTGLYEKLFFGSGTQLSVL.